This T cell receptor (beta chain) was sequenced during a study of human T cells and chemical hapten exposure. This clonotype was picked up a small number of times. TCRdb called the RACE reads again in MiXCR, with one record for every CDR3 protein. The data contain 70,000 to 80,000 distinct CDR3 sequences, 32% of them singletons. Time point specified: patch test 1, 2 weeks after DPC sensitization. Treatment here: therapeutic diphenylcyclopropenone sensitization with weekly scalp DPC. The CDR3 has 16 amino acids. Germline CDR1 is KGHSH and CDR2 is LQKENI. V dropped 6 bases and J dropped 0; count of bases not matched to a gene: 8.

The material sequenced was whole blood, taken in connection with sensitization to the hapten diphenylcyclopropenone (DPC). This chain uses TRBV18 with TRBJ1-3; TRBD1 matches at 7 bases. The source is a man in his forties with alopecia areata. Some clones in this sample may be carry-over from other donors' samples. CDR3 sequence (DNA): TGTGCCAGCTCGTCGGGACAGTTCTTCTCTGGAAACACCATATATTTT. Protein: CASSSGQFFSGNTIYF. Drawing the rest from reference TRBV18 and TRBJ1-3, the complete variable domain is NAGVMQNPRHLVRRRGQEARLRCSPMKGHSHVYWYRQLPEEGLKFMVYLQKENIIDESGMPKERFSAEFPKEGPSILRIQQVVRGDSAAYFCASSSGQFFSGNTIYFGEGSWLTVV.